Shown below are 21 T cell receptor beta chains from a single sample sequenced in a study of control samples from healthy donors and cancer patients. TCRdb keeps only in-frame clones here, not all; method: immunoSEQ multiplex PCR. In the table there are about 22,000 clones, approximately 80% of which are singletons. Sequencing was carried out using PBMCs. Receptors originate from a man in his sixties with head and neck cancer.

The rearrangement links TRBV19 to TRBJ2-7; 9 nucleotides agree with TRBD1. CDR1 and CDR2 (germline): LNHDA, SQIVND (reference sequence). The CDR3 runs to 15 residues. The junction had 10 bases not matched to a gene; V was cut back by 7 bases and J by 3 bases. This CDR3 is CASTMGQGVLYEQYF. The CDR3 nucleotides read TGTGCCAGTACTATGGGACAGGGAGTCCTCTACGAGCAGTACTTC.

The chain employs TRBV9 and TRBJ2-2, with no clear D. The ends were cut back, 3 bases at V and 5 bases at J, with 14 bases in the middle. The germline V gene encodes CDR1 SGDLS and CDR2 YYNGEE. The CDR3 totals 15 residues. The CDR3 region has the DNA TGTGCCAGCAGCGACCAACGTCAGGAGACCGGGGAGCTGTTTTTT. It translates to CASSDQRQETGELFF.

The chain has TRBV4-1 and TRBJ2-3; D ambiguous. Germline V gene data show CDR1 as MGHRA and CDR2 as YSYEKL. The CDR3 is 12 residues long. V lost 3 bases, J lost 7 bases, and 8 bases lay in between. The CDR3 loop is CASSQGQNTQYF. The CDR3 DNA is TGCGCCAGCAGCCAGGGTCAAAATACGCAGTATTTT.

V is TRBV6-5 and J is TRBJ1-5; D is unresolved. Germline V gene sequence: CDR1 MNHEY, CDR2 SVGAGI. The CDR3 is 13 residues long. V was trimmed by 4 bases and J by 1 base, leaving 5 bases between them. The CDR3 sequence: CASSSGSNQPQHF. The CDR3 region has the DNA TGTGCCAGCAGTTCGGGAAGCAATCAGCCCCAGCATTTT.

Turning to this clone: The sample holds other DNA sequences that translate to the same CDR3. The CDR3 DNA sequence: TGCGCCAGCAGCCAAGATGGTAACAGGTTGAATGAGCAGTTCTTC. It translates to CASSQDGNRLNEQFF. The rearrangement joins TRBV4-3 to TRBJ2-1, with a weak D call TRBD1 (5 bases). This CDR3 is 15 amino acids long. Trimming cost V 0 bases and J 7 bases, with 13 bases left between them. Germline V gene data show CDR1 as LGHNA and CDR2 as YSLEER.

V and J are TRBV3-1 (or the pseudogene TRBV3-2) and TRBJ2-6; 10 bases are shared with TRBD1. The CDR3 consists of 17 residues. J lost 4 bases, V lost 4 bases, and 7 bases had no gene match. Germline-derived CDR1 and CDR2 are LGHDT and YNNKEL (reference sequence). In nucleotides, the CDR3 is TGTGCCAGCAGCCCTGGACAGGGGGGATCCGGGGCCAACGTCCTGACTTTC. Its translation: CASSPGQGGSGANVLTF.

The gene calls are TRBV10-3 and TRBJ2-7; TRBD2 matches 13 bases. Germline lookup yields CDR1 ENHRY and CDR2 SYGVKD. This CDR3 region has 14 residues. The V and J ends lost 4 bases and 6 bases, in that order; junction bases with no gene match: 3. The DNA of the CDR3 is TGTGCCATCAGTGGGACTAGCGGGGGCGGCGAGCAGTACTTC. Its protein is CAISGTSGGGEQYF.

This chain links TRBV18 with TRBJ1-6, with D possibly being TRBD1 (6 bases). Germline lookup yields CDR1 KGHSH and CDR2 LQKENI. This CDR3 spans 16 amino acids. V lost 2 bases and J 3 bases, leaving 11 bases between the germline ends. CDR3 DNA: TGTGCCAGCTCACCAAGGGGGGGTGGCTATAATTCACCCCTCCACTTT. Protein: CASSPRGGGYNSPLHF.

The chain recombines TRBV5-4 with TRBJ2-3; D gene ambiguous. CDR1 and CDR2 (germline): SGHNT, YYREEE (reference sequence). V gave up 2 bases and J gave up 0 bases, with 1 base separating them. The CDR3 has 12 residues. CDR3 bases: TGTGCCAGCAGCTTCAGCACAGATACGCAGTATTTT. Translation gives CASSFSTDTQYF.

This rearrangement joins TRBV28 to TRBJ1-5; 9 positions match TRBD1. Germline V gene lookup returns CDR1 MDHEN and CDR2 SYDVKM. This CDR3 contains 15 residues. V shed 6 bases, J shed 5 bases, and the junction held 8 bases outside the gene matches. The CDR3 reads CASRITGGSYQPQHF. Written as DNA, the CDR3 is TGTGCCAGCAGAATAACAGGGGGCTCCTATCAGCCCCAGCATTTT. Looking up the rest from reference TRBV28 and TRBJ1-5 gives the full variable domain: DVKVTQSSRYLVKRTGEKVFLECVQDMDHENMFWYRQDPGLGLRLIYFSYDVKMKEKGDIPEGYSVSREKKERFSLILESASTNQTSMYLCASRITGGSYQPQHFGDGTRLSIL.

V is TRBV5-1 and J is TRBJ2-2; TRBD2 might be the D (7 bases). In germline, CDR1 is SGHRS, CDR2 YFSETQ. CDR3 length: 15 amino acids. Trimming left V 1 base short and J 2 bases short, with 9 bases between. For the CDR3, the DNA is TGCGCCAGCAGCTTGTCGGGGGGCAACACCGGGGAGCTGTTTTTT. Amino acid sequence: CASSLSGGNTGELFF.

The CDR3 is CASSLARNTGELFF. In DNA form, the CDR3 reads TGTGCCAGCAGCTTGGCCAGGAACACCGGGGAGCTGTTTTTT. The chain uses TRBV5-6 and TRBJ2-2, with D uncertain. Trimming took off 0 bases at V and 1 base at J, with 4 bases between the two ends. Per germline, CDR1 SGHDT and CDR2 YYEEEE. The CDR3 runs to 14 residues.

The V and J genes are TRBV15 and TRBJ2-7, with D unclear. There are 14 residues in the CDR3. Germline V gives CDR1 LNHNV, CDR2 YYDKDF (reference sequence). Trimming removed 0 bases at V and 0 bases at J, with 6 bases between. CDR3: CATSRDRASYEQYF. The CDR3 nucleotides read TGTGCCACCAGCAGAGATCGAGCCTCCTACGAGCAGTACTTC.

The chain links TRBV29-1 to TRBJ2-1; the D gene is possibly TRBD1 (7 bases). Germline CDR1 and CDR2: SQVTM and ANQGSEA. V was trimmed by 4 bases and J by 0 bases, leaving 16 bases between them. The CDR3 totals 16 residues. The CDR3 is CSVGGTVHSSYNEQFF. As DNA, the CDR3 is TGCAGCGTTGGCGGGACAGTTCATAGCTCCTACAATGAGCAGTTCTTC.

This chain uses TRBV12-3 or TRBV12-4 with TRBJ2-3; D unclear. Trimming stripped 5 bases from V and 3 bases from J, with 6 bases between. The CDR3 has 12 amino acids. CDR3 nucleotides: TGTGCCAGCAGTAGCGTGACAGATACGCAGTATTTT. This translates into CASSSVTDTQYF.

V usage is TRBV19 and J usage is TRBJ2-7; 7 positions agree with TRBD1. Germline V gives CDR1 LNHDA, CDR2 SQIVND (reference sequence). The CDR3 covers 14 residues. V was clipped by 1 base and J by 2 bases; unmatched bases: 2. CDR3 in DNA: TGTGCCAGTAGTATAGGTCAGGGGGCCTACGAGCAGTACTTC. Its protein is CASSIGQGAYEQYF.

The count of this clone is one. The chain uses TRBV11-2 and TRBJ2-4, with 10 bases matching TRBD1. V dropped 4 bases and J dropped 1; count of bases not matched to a gene: 4. CDR3 length equals 16 residues. Germline-derived CDR1 and CDR2 are SGHAT and FQNNGV. The CDR3 nucleotides are TGTGCCAGCAGCTCTCCGGGACAGGGGGCCAAAAACATTCAGTACTTC. This sequence encodes CASSSPGQGAKNIQYF.

The chain uses TRBV5-8 and TRBJ2-3, with 11 bases that match TRBD1. The ends lost 7 bases at V and 3 bases at J; junction bases unmatched: 7. The CDR3 contains 15 residues. Looked up from germline, CDR1 is SGHTS and CDR2 is YDEGEE. This CDR3 is CASRDRGLGTDTQYF. The CDR3 coding sequence is TGTGCCAGCCGGGACAGGGGGTTGGGGACAGATACGCAGTATTTT.

The chain carries TRBV7-2 and TRBJ2-7; D possibly uses TRBD1 or TRBD2 (5 bases each). V lost 5 bases and J lost 2, with 13 bases in between. The germline V gene has CDR1 SGHTA and CDR2 FQGNSA. The CDR3 length is 14 residues. Written as DNA, the CDR3 is TGTGCCAGCAGCAGAGCACGGGGCACCTACGAGCAGTACTTC. This codes for CASSRARGTYEQYF.

V usage is TRBV11-2 and J usage is TRBJ2-1, with 9 bases lining up with TRBD2. This CDR3 comprises 16 residues. The junction had 11 bases not matched to a gene; V was cut back by 4 bases and J by 7 bases. Germline V lookup: CDR1 SGHAT, CDR2 FQNNGV. This chain's CDR3 is CASSSNPGLARNEQFF. CDR3 in DNA: TGTGCCAGCAGCTCAAATCCGGGACTAGCTCGTAATGAGCAGTTCTTC.

The V and J genes are TRBV4-3 and TRBJ2-2; 9 bases map to TRBD1. The CDR3 is 15 residues long. V was clipped by 2 bases and J by 4 bases; unmatched bases: 2. Germline V CDR1 and CDR2: LGHNA, YSLEER. The CDR3 nucleotides are TGCGCCAGCAGCCAACAGGACAGGGGCACCGGGGAGCTGTTTTTT. Its translation is CASSQQDRGTGELFF.